The 6 T cell receptor beta chains presented below share a single source sample, sequenced in a study of control samples from healthy donors and cancer patients. Only in-frame clones appear in the TCRdb table, and some are missing; sequencing was by immunoSEQ multiplex PCR. The sample contains roughly 130,000 clones, about 93% of which appear only once. Sequencing was done on a sample of PBMCs. Receptors were obtained from a man between 45 and 60 years old with head and neck cancer.

V gene TRBV11-1 combines with J gene TRBJ2-1, with D uncertain. CDR3 size: 12 residues. The germline V gene has CDR1 SGHAT and CDR2 FQDESV (reference sequence). V lost 6 bases and J 4 bases, leaving 7 bases between the germline ends. The DNA for the CDR3 is TGTGCCAGCAGGATGGGGTACAATGAGCAGTTCTTC. Its translation: CASRMGYNEQFF.

This chain joins TRBV3-1 (or the pseudogene TRBV3-2) and TRBJ2-2, with no clear D. CDR3 size: 13 residues. The ends were cut back, 4 bases at V and 1 base at J, with 4 bases in the middle. Germline CDR1 reads LGHDT; CDR2 reads YNNKEL (reference sequence). The CDR3 loop reads CASSRMNTGELFF. The CDR3 DNA reads TGTGCCAGCAGCCGTATGAACACCGGGGAGCTGTTTTTT.

The chain has TRBV6-2 or TRBV6-3 and TRBJ1-1; weak D call: TRBD1 (6 bases). Trimming removed 2 bases at V and 5 bases at J, with 15 bases between. In germline, CDR1 is MNHEY, CDR2 SVGEGT. CDR3 size: 15 residues. CDR3 protein: CASSYNGGLGTEAFF. The CDR3 bases are TGTGCCAGCAGTTACAATGGGGGGCTGGGGACTGAAGCTTTCTTT.

This chain connects TRBV9 to TRBJ1-1, with D possibly matching TRBD1 (5 bases). V was cut by 0 bases and J by 1 base, with 10 bases left in between. CDR3 length: 15 amino acids. CDR1 SGDLS and CDR2 YYNGEE come from the germline V gene. The CDR3 DNA is TGTGCCAGCAGCGTAGTCCCAGGGCCGAACACTGAAGCTTTCTTT. Protein: CASSVVPGPNTEAFF.

For this clone: At one end, the junction sequence differs from germline, possibly due to a read error. The rearrangement links TRBV7-2 to TRBJ1-5; 9 positions agree with TRBD1. CDR3 length: 15 amino acids. The germline V gene encodes CDR1 SGHTA and CDR2 FQGNSA. The CDR3 spells CASSLGTGGNQPQHF. The CDR3 DNA is TGTGCCAGCAGCTTAGGAACAGGGGGCAACCAGCCCCAGCATTTT.

J is TRBJ1-6 and V is TRBV6-1; TRBD1 might be the D (5 bases). Trimming cost V 3 bases and J 10 bases, with 7 bases left between them. CDR3 length equals 12 residues. In germline, CDR1 is MNHNS, CDR2 SASEGT. For the CDR3, the DNA is TGTGCCAGCAGTGATCGGGGGTCACCCCTCCACTTT. This encodes CASSDRGSPLHF.